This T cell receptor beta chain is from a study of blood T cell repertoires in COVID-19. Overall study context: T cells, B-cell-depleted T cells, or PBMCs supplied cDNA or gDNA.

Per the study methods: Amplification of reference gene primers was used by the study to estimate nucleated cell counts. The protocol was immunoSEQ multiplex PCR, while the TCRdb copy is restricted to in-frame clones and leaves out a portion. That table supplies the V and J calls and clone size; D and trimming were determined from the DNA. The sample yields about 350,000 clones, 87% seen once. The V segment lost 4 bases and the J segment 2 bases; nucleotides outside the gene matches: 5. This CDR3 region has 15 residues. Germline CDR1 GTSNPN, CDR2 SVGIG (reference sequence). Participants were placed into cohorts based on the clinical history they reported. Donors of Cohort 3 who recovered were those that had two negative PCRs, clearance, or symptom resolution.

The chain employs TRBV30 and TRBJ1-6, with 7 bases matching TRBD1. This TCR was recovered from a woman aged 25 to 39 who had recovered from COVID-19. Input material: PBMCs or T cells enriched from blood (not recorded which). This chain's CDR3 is CAWTSQGAYNSPLHF. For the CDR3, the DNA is TGTGCCTGGACTTCCCAGGGGGCCTATAATTCACCCCTCCACTTT.